This T cell receptor (beta chain) was found in a study of blood T cell repertoires in COVID-19. Study context: The samples span acute and convalescent COVID-19 from the United States, Italy and Spain.

This CDR3 region has 14 residues. The germline CDR1 and CDR2 sequences are SGDLS and YYNGEE. Trimming left V 0 bases short and J 0 bases short, with 4 bases between. TCRdb's table, derived via immunoSEQ multiplex PCR, lists solely in-frame clones and lacks some. The repertoire holds 310,000 or so clones, with about 89% as singletons. Participants had their cohort set by participant-reported clinical history. The chain is built from TRBV9 and TRBJ2-1; no firm D call. The receptor was derived from a woman aged 40-49 years who had recovered from COVID-19. What was sequenced was PBMCs or T cells enriched from blood (not recorded which). In DNA form, the CDR3 reads TGTGCCAGCAGCGTAGATAGCTCCTACAATGAGCAGTTCTTC. Translating gives CASSVDSSYNEQFF.